This passage covers 21 T cell receptor beta chains from one sample sequenced in a study of T cells in Graves' hyperthyroidism and ophthalmopathy. TCR beta CDR3 sequences were amplified from RNA transcripts. The TCR CDR3 first-round RT-PCR relied on the HTBI primer set. TCRdb re-called the multiplex PCR reads with MiXCR, one entry per CDR3 protein. The sample shows 450,000 to 600,000 distinct CDR3 sequences, just under 20% of them seen only once. Sequenced: blood. The receptors derive from a man aged 35-49 years with Graves' ophthalmopathy.

The chain recombines TRBV6-1 with TRBJ2-2; no reliable D call. The V end lost 4 bases, the J end lost 1 base, and 4 bases lay between the germline ends. Looked up from germline, CDR1 is MNHNS and CDR2 is SASEGT. The CDR3 covers 13 residues. CDR3 amino acids: CASSGLNTGELFF. The CDR3 region has the DNA TGTGCCAGCAGTGGGCTGAACACCGGGGAGCTGTTTTTT.

In its sample, this clonotype was seen a few times. This chain connects TRBV7-6 to TRBJ2-1, with D possibly matching TRBD2 (6 bases). With 2 bases removed from V and 9 bases from J, the gap between germline ends came to 14 bases. Germline assignment: CDR1 SGHVS and CDR2 FNYEAQ. CDR3 length: 14 residues. Written as DNA, the CDR3 is TGTGCCAGCAGCTTAACCGGCGGGATTGGTGAGCAGTTCTTC. It encodes CASSLTGGIGEQFF.

In this sample, this clonotype turned up a few times. At one end the junction does not follow the germline gene, possibly because of a read error. This chain uses TRBV6-1 with TRBJ2-2, with 7 bases aligning to TRBD1. The CDR3 runs 15 residues. Germline V lookup: CDR1 MNHNS, CDR2 SASEGT. As DNA, the CDR3 is TGTGCCAGCAGTAAGGGGGCCACGAACACCGGGGAGCTGTTTTTC. Encoded protein: CASSKGATNTGELFF.

The V and J genes are TRBV12-3 or TRBV12-4 and TRBJ1-6; 8 bases map to TRBD1. The CDR3 consists of 15 residues. V gave up 5 bases and J gave up 7 bases; unmatched junction bases: 7. The CDR3 here is CASSQGQGGNSPLHF. The CDR3 DNA reads as TGTGCCAGCAGTCAAGGACAGGGAGGGAATTCACCCCTCCACTTT.

The V and J genes are TRBV7-8 and TRBJ1-1, with unresolved D. Trimming took off 1 base at V and 3 bases at J, with 15 bases between the two ends. The CDR3 has 16 amino acids. Germline V lookup: CDR1 SGHVS, CDR2 FQNEAQ. The CDR3: CASSLGFGGRDTEAFF. The CDR3 DNA follows: TGTGCCAGCAGCTTAGGCTTTGGAGGAAGAGACACTGAAGCTTTCTTT.

This clonotype was seen a few times. The chain carries TRBV14 and TRBJ1-1; D is undetermined. V lost 6 bases and J 7 bases, leaving 15 bases between the germline ends. This CDR3 has 13 amino acids. Germline CDR1 SGHDN, CDR2 FVKESK. The CDR3 DNA follows: TGTGCCAGCAGTCAAAGTCTAAATTATGAAGCTTTCTTT. This codes for CASSQSLNYEAFF.

This chain links TRBV5-1 with TRBJ1-4; D gene unclear. This CDR3 comprises 13 residues. V lost 3 bases and J lost 2, with 5 bases in between. CDR1 is SGHRS, CDR2 YFSETQ, per germline. The CDR3 region is CASSWKTNEKLFF. The CDR3 coding sequence is TGCGCCAGCAGCTGGAAGACTAATGAAAAACTGTTTTTT.

The table lists this clonotype with many counts. The chain employs TRBV6-2 or TRBV6-3 and TRBJ1-1, with 7 bases matching TRBD1. Unmatched junction bases numbered 7, after V lost 6 bases and J lost 3 bases. This CDR3 contains 14 residues. The germline V gene has CDR1 MNHEY and CDR2 SVGEGT. The CDR3 reads CASSHRQGDTEAFF. The CDR3 DNA follows: TGTGCCAGCAGCCACCGACAGGGTGACACTGAAGCTTTCTTT.

This chain links TRBV29-1 with TRBJ1-1; D is unresolved. The CDR3 consists of 13 residues. Germline V gene sequence: CDR1 SQVTM, CDR2 ANQGSEA. V lost 4 bases and J 7 bases, leaving 16 bases between the germline ends. In nucleotides, the CDR3 is TGCAGCGTTGTGTTTCCAGCCGCCTTTGAAGCTTTCTTT. It encodes CSVVFPAAFEAFF.

A few counts support this clonotype. The CDR3 loop reads CASSFTTEGSGYTF. Here the CDR3 DNA reads TGTGCCAGCAGCTTCACGACAGAGGGAAGTGGCTACACCTTC. This sequence joins TRBV5-5 and TRBJ1-2; weak D call: TRBD1 (5 bases). Per germline, CDR1 SGHKS and CDR2 YYEKEE (reference sequence). V was clipped by 2 bases and J by 7 bases, with 15 bases between them. The CDR3 runs to 14 residues.

In this sample, this clonotype turned up many times. J is TRBJ2-3 and V is TRBV20-1, with D possibly matching TRBD2 (6 bases). CDR1 and CDR2 from the germline V gene are DFQATT and SNEGSKA (reference sequence). The CDR3 length is 13 residues. Trimming took 4 bases from V and 5 from J, leaving 13 bases between them. The CDR3, as DNA: TGCAGTGCTACCGGGAGTTTTGAAGATACGCAGTATTTT. Translation gives CSATGSFEDTQYF.

This clonotype was detected a few times. The chain carries TRBV4-1 and TRBJ1-2, with D tentatively TRBD1 (6 bases). Germline CDR1 is MGHRA and CDR2 is YSYEKL. The CDR3 extends over 18 amino acids. Trimming removed 0 bases at V and 1 base at J, with 18 bases between. CDR3 amino acids: CASSQEGSGGRGNYGYTF. The CDR3 region has the DNA TGCGCCAGCAGCCAAGAAGGTTCGGGGGGCAGGGGTAACTATGGCTACACCTTC.

This clonotype was seen a few times. This chain joins TRBV20-1 and TRBJ2-5; D possibly matches TRBD1 or TRBD2 (5 bases each). V lost 6 bases and J 5 bases, leaving 16 bases between the germline ends. The CDR3 contains 13 residues. CDR1 and CDR2 (germline): DFQATT, SNEGSKA (reference sequence). The CDR3 here is CSAPRGGSETQYF. Written as DNA, the CDR3 is TGCAGTGCCCCACGGGGCGGGTCTGAGACCCAGTACTTC.

This clonotype has only a few counts. The junction shows a germline mismatch at one end, possibly a read error. The chain recombines TRBV7-9 with TRBJ2-1; D gene ambiguous. Germline V CDR1 and CDR2: SEHNR, FQNEAQ (reference sequence). The CDR3 covers 12 residues. This CDR3 is CASSLSFNGQFF. CDR3 nucleotides: TGTGCCAGCAGCCTTTCCTTTAATGGGCAGTTCTTC.

This clonotype was detected ten times or more. This chain joins TRBV6-1 and TRBJ1-1; D may be TRBD1 (6 bases). The germline V gene has CDR1 MNHNS and CDR2 SASEGT. CDR3 length: 15 amino acids. V was cut by 4 bases and J by 0 bases, with 12 bases left in between. The CDR3 protein is CASSGGGPMNTEAFF. The CDR3, as DNA: TGTGCCAGCAGTGGGGGGGGGCCGATGAACACTGAAGCTTTCTTT.

Here the CDR3 reads CASSMAGGGSGANVLTF. CDR3 nucleotide sequence: TGTGCCAGTAGTATGGCAGGGGGTGGATCTGGGGCCAACGTCCTGACTTTC. The chain joins TRBV19 to TRBJ2-6, with 7 bases matching TRBD1. With V trimmed by 3 bases and J by 1 base, 6 bases remained unmatched. This CDR3 comprises 17 residues. Germline V CDR1 and CDR2: LNHDA, SQIVND (reference sequence). The full variable domain, with the rest looked up from reference TRBV19 and TRBJ2-6, is DGGITQSPKYLFRKEGQNVTLSCEQNLNHDAMYWYRQDPGQGLRLIYYSQIVNDFQKGDIAEGYSVSREKKESFPLTVTSAQKNPTAFYLCASSMAGGGSGANVLTFGAGSRLTVL.

V usage is TRBV9 and J usage is TRBJ2-7; no clear D gene. The V gene's germline CDR1 is SGDLS and CDR2 YYNGEE. The CDR3 is 14 amino acids. V was cut by 4 bases and J by 0 bases, with 11 bases left in between. DNA for the CDR3: TGTGCCAGCAGCCCCTCAGCAGACTCCTACGAGCAGTACTTC. It encodes CASSPSADSYEQYF.

This sequence joins TRBV5-4 and TRBJ1-3; D remains ambiguous. The V end lost 0 bases, the J end lost 1 base, and 5 bases lay between the germline ends. CDR3 length equals 14 residues. Germline V gives CDR1 SGHNT, CDR2 YYREEE (reference sequence). The CDR3 sequence: CASSLEASGNTIYF. As DNA, the CDR3 is TGTGCCAGCAGCTTGGAAGCGTCTGGAAACACCATATATTTT.

At least ten counts were recorded for this clonotype. The chain uses TRBV7-9 and TRBJ2-2, with D unresolved. Germline-derived CDR1 and CDR2 are SEHNR and FQNEAQ (reference sequence). This CDR3 is 14 amino acids long. Trimming shortened V by 1 base and J by 9 bases, and 12 bases separated the two germline ends. CDR3 protein: CASSLGPQSRELFF. The CDR3 DNA reads TGTGCCAGCAGCTTAGGACCCCAAAGTCGGGAGCTGTTTTTT.

A few counts support this clonotype. The chain has TRBV9 and TRBJ2-7; unclear D gene. Germline CDR1 is SGDLS and CDR2 is YYNGEE. The CDR3 has 14 amino acids. With 4 bases removed from V and 0 bases from J, the gap between germline ends came to 11 bases. CDR3 in amino acids: CASSPDWSSYEQYF. The CDR3 region has the DNA TGTGCCAGCAGCCCTGACTGGTCCTCCTACGAGCAGTACTTC.

The chain recombines TRBV6-1 with TRBJ2-1; D might be TRBD1 (6 bases). CDR1 and CDR2 (germline): MNHNS, SASEGT. The CDR3 extends over 16 amino acids. V lost 6 bases to trimming and J lost 5 bases, with 20 bases between them. The CDR3 DNA follows: TGTGCCAGCAGACCCTACCCGACAGGATGGAACAATGAGCAGTTCTTC. It is translated as CASRPYPTGWNNEQFF.